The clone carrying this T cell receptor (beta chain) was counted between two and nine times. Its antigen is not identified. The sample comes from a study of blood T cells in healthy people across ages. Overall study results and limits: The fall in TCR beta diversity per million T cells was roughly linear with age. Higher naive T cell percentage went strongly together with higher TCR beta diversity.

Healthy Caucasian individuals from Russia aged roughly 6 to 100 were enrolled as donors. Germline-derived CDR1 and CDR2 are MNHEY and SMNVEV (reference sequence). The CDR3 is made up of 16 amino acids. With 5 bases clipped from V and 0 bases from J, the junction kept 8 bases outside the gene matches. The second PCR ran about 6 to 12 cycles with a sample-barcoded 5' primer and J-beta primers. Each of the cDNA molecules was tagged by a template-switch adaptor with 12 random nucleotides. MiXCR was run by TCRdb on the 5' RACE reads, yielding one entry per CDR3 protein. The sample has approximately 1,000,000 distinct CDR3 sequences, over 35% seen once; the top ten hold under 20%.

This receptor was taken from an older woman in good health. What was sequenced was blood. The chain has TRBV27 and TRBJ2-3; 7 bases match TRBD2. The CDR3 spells CASSHRSGASTDTQYF. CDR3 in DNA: TGTGCCAGCAGTCACAGGAGCGGGGCTAGCACAGATACGCAGTATTTT.